One and the same sample provided the 19 T cell receptor beta chains below, sequenced in a study of cytomegalovirus exposure and HLA in healthy donors. Primers included in the PCR were 60 Vbeta and 13 Jbeta primers. Clones were sequenced by immunoSEQ multiplex PCR, and TCRdb holds only the in-frame ones, with some missing. The sample gives 150,000 to 250,000 clones, roughly 79% of which show up once; 1.5% to 2% is in the top ten. What was sequenced was PBMCs. These TCRs come from a man aged 30 to 39 in good health and CMV-seronegative.

The genes are TRBV7-2 and TRBJ2-5, with 7 bases aligning to TRBD2. CDR1 is SGHTA and CDR2 is FQGNSA in the germline V gene. The CDR3 consists of 14 residues. J lost 4 bases, V lost 5 bases, and 7 bases had no gene match. Written as DNA, the CDR3 is TGTGCCAGCAGCGCGGGTTGGGGGGGAGAGACCCAGTACTTC. Translating gives CASSAGWGGETQYF.

The chain has TRBV7-9 and TRBJ2-3; TRBD2 is a possible D gene (6 bases). The CDR3 contains 16 residues. V was pared by 6 bases and J by 2 bases, with 18 bases between. Germline CDR1 reads SEHNR; CDR2 reads FQNEAQ (reference sequence). CDR3 region: CASSSGVAFNTDTQYF. The DNA of the CDR3 is TGTGCCAGCAGTTCGGGGGTGGCCTTCAACACAGATACGCAGTATTTT.

This chain joins TRBV6-5 and TRBJ2-1, with 7 bases matching TRBD1. V shed 6 bases, J shed 8 bases, and the junction held 4 bases outside the gene matches. The germline CDR1 and CDR2 sequences are MNHEY and SVGAGI. CDR3 length equals 12 residues. DNA of the CDR3: TGTGCCAGCAGCCCCCAGGGGGATGAGCAGTTCTTC. It specifies CASSPQGDEQFF.

This clone was found a few times. The rearrangement uses TRBV5-1 and TRBJ1-2; no reliable D call. Germline V gives CDR1 SGHRS, CDR2 YFSETQ. Deletions cut 5 bases from V and 4 bases from J, with 15 bases between. The CDR3 loop spans 14 amino acids. The DNA of the CDR3 is TGCGCCAGCAGTCCAGAAGGAGGAGGCTATGGCTACACCTTC. Protein product: CASSPEGGGYGYTF.

This chain uses TRBV29-1 with TRBJ1-1, with D possibly TRBD1 on 6 matching bases. The CDR3 runs 12 residues. The V end lost 7 bases, the J end lost 6 bases, and 15 bases lay between the germline ends. CDR1 SQVTM and CDR2 ANQGSEA come from the germline V gene. CDR3 region: CSASRDTAEAFF. The CDR3 DNA is TGCAGCGCATCCCGGGACACGGCTGAAGCTTTCTTT. The variable domain in full, completed from reference TRBV29-1 and TRBJ1-1, reads SAVISQKPSRDICQRGTSLTIQCQVDSQVTMMFWYRQQPGQSLTLIATANQGSEATYESGFVIDKFPISRPNLTFSTLTVSNMSPEDSSIYLCSASRDTAEAFFGQGTRLTVV.

The chain links TRBV9 to TRBJ2-1; perhaps TRBD2 as D (6 bases). Germline V gives CDR1 SGDLS, CDR2 YYNGEE. The CDR3 is 15 residues long. V gave up 1 base and J gave up 6 bases, with 14 bases separating them. This CDR3 is CASSVPDTGGNEQFF. CDR3 nucleotide sequence: TGTGCCAGCAGCGTACCCGACACCGGGGGCAATGAGCAGTTCTTC.

The V and J genes are TRBV20-1 and TRBJ1-2, with a weak D call TRBD1 (5 bases). Trimming left V 2 bases short and J 7 bases short, with 8 bases between. This CDR3 comprises 11 residues. Germline V gene lookup returns CDR1 DFQATT and CDR2 SNEGSKA (reference sequence). CDR3 nucleotides: TGCAGTGCTAGATCAGGGCCTGGCTACACCTTC. It specifies CSARSGPGYTF.

V is TRBV14 and J is TRBJ2-6; 7 bases agree with TRBD1. The CDR3 is 16 amino acids. Trimming removed 2 bases from V and 2 bases from J; junction bases left unmatched: 3. The V gene's germline CDR1 is SGHDN and CDR2 FVKESK. The DNA for the CDR3 is TGTGCCAGCAGCCAACTCAGGGGGACTGGGGCCAACGTCCTGACTTTC. Protein sequence: CASSQLRGTGANVLTF.

V and J are TRBV5-4 and TRBJ2-5; no firm D call. V gave up 4 bases and J gave up 2 bases, with 9 bases separating them. The CDR3 consists of 13 residues. Per the germline V gene, CDR1 is SGHNT and CDR2 is YYREEE (reference sequence). The DNA of the CDR3 is TGTGCCAGCAGCCCTAATCAACAAGAGACCCAGTACTTC. Translated: CASSPNQQETQYF.

The chain recombines TRBV7-6 with TRBJ2-5; D is uncertain. The CDR3 is made up of 15 amino acids. Germline V gene lookup returns CDR1 SGHVS and CDR2 FNYEAQ. With 1 base removed from V and 0 bases from J, the gap between germline ends came to 9 bases. Written as DNA, the CDR3 is TGTGCCAGCAGCTTAGGGGCAGGTAACCAAGAGACCCAGTACTTC. Translated, it gives CASSLGAGNQETQYF.

The V and J genes are TRBV27 and TRBJ2-7; TRBD1 aligns across 7 bases. The CDR3 totals 13 residues. J lost 4 bases, V lost 7 bases, and 7 bases had no gene match. Germline V gives CDR1 MNHEY, CDR2 SMNVEV (reference sequence). Written as DNA, the CDR3 is TGTGCCAGCATTAGACAGGGAACTTACGAGCAGTACTTC. The encoded protein is CASIRQGTYEQYF.

The chain links TRBV5-4 to TRBJ2-7; 7 nucleotides align to TRBD1. The CDR3 loop spans 14 amino acids. After removal of 5 bases from V and 7 bases from J, the junction contained 12 bases not matched to a gene. Germline V gene sequence: CDR1 SGHNT, CDR2 YYREEE (reference sequence). This CDR3 reads CASRTGTEFTEQYF. For the CDR3, the DNA is TGTGCCAGCAGGACCGGGACAGAATTTACGGAGCAGTACTTC. The entire variable domain, with the rest obtained from reference TRBV5-4 and TRBJ2-7, is as follows: ETGVTQSPTHLIKTRGQQVTLRCSSQSGHNTVSWYQQALGQGPQFIFQYYREEENGRGNFPPRFSGLQFPNYSSELNVNALELDDSALYLCASRTGTEFTEQYFGPGTRLTVT.

The chain couples TRBV25-1 to TRBJ2-7; weak D call: TRBD1 (6 bases). Germline assignment: CDR1 MGHDK and CDR2 SYGVNS. CDR3 length: 14 amino acids. Trimming took off 3 bases at V and 0 bases at J, with 9 bases between the two ends. The chain's CDR3 is CASSEGHNSYEQYF. CDR3 in DNA: TGTGCCAGCAGTGAGGGACATAACTCCTACGAGCAGTACTTC.

The rearrangement uses TRBV30 and TRBJ2-7, with a possible D match to TRBD2 (5 bases). The CDR3 runs to 16 residues. Trimming took 6 bases from V and 2 from J, leaving 23 bases between them. Looked up from germline, CDR1 is GTSNPN and CDR2 is SVGIG (reference sequence). The CDR3 coding sequence is TGTGCCTGCCTAAGGAAAAAGGCGGGTGTGACCTACGAGCAGTACTTC. Residues: CACLRKKAGVTYEQYF.

The V gene is TRBV7-9, the J gene TRBJ1-1; D is unclear. Germline V gene data show CDR1 as SEHNR and CDR2 as FQNEAQ (reference sequence). The CDR3 extends over 12 amino acids. Trimming took 1 base from V and 6 from J, leaving 6 bases between them. The CDR3 coding sequence is TGTGCCAGCAGCTTAGGAAGCTCTGAAGCTTTCTTT. Translating gives CASSLGSSEAFF.

The DNA for the CDR3 is TGTGCCAGCAGCTTAGACAGAACTAGCACCGGGGAGCTGTTTTTT. This encodes CASSLDRTSTGELFF. This chain links TRBV11-2 with TRBJ2-2, with D perhaps matching TRBD2 (5 bases). Germline V gene data show CDR1 as SGHAT and CDR2 as FQNNGV. Deletions cut 0 bases from V and 4 bases from J, with 9 bases between. The CDR3 runs to 15 residues.

This clone was seen more than once but under ten times. The rearrangement links TRBV28 to TRBJ2-3; no reliable D call. The CDR3 has 15 residues. Germline CDR1 reads MDHEN; CDR2 reads SYDVKM. Trimming removed 10 bases from V and 1 base from J, with 18 bases in between. The CDR3 region is CATLLGRQGTDTQYF. Written as DNA, the CDR3 is TGTGCCACCCTCTTGGGTCGCCAGGGCACAGATACGCAGTATTTT.

The V and J genes are TRBV7-2 and TRBJ1-6, with no clear D. In germline, CDR1 is SGHTA, CDR2 FQGNSA. V lost 5 bases to trimming and J lost 7 bases, with 15 bases between them. The CDR3 length is 15 residues. CDR3 sequence reads: CASSPDAAANSPLHF. CDR3 in DNA: TGTGCCAGCAGCCCTGACGCGGCAGCCAATTCACCCCTCCACTTT.

The chain couples TRBV6-4 to TRBJ2-3; D is uncertain. V was trimmed by 2 bases and J by 1 base, leaving 4 bases between them. This CDR3 spans 13 amino acids. Germline CDR1 and CDR2: MRHNA and SNTAGT. CDR3 nucleotide sequence: TGTGCCAGCAGTGACCAGGGCACAGATACGCAGTATTTT. Protein: CASSDQGTDTQYF.